This T cell receptor (beta chain) was captured in a study of early T cells in non-severe SARS-CoV-2 infection. Study-wide results and limits: There was a bias toward anti-spike CD8 responses in VDJdb matching, which missed private and CD4 specificities.

V shed 6 bases and J 5 bases; nucleotides not matched to a gene: 5. Germline V gene lookup returns CDR1 SNHLY and CDR2 FYNNEI. This CDR3 region has 15 residues. cDNA molecules, individually, were tagged with unique molecular identifiers. TCRdb processed the 5' RACE reads anew with MiXCR; each CDR3 protein has one entry. The sample shows roughly 32,000 distinct CDR3 sequences, less than 8% of them seen only once. For this clonotype: Its specificity is not known.

The V gene is TRBV2, the J gene TRBJ1-6; 9 bases align to TRBD1. Sample: whole blood. The TCR was taken from an adult who was a healthcare worker with PCR-confirmed SARS-CoV-2 infection or an uninfected control (not recorded which). This CDR3 reads CASRGQGTDNSPLHF. The CDR3 region has the DNA TGTGCCAGCAGGGGACAGGGTACGGATAATTCACCCCTCCACTTT.